The 22 T cell receptor beta chains below all came from one sample that was sequenced in a study of OX40 agonist ivuxolimab in advanced cancers. TCRdb keeps only in-frame clones here, not all; method: immunoSEQ multiplex PCR. The sample includes tens of thousands of clones, 85% to 90% of them seen just once. Source: CD4+ or CD8+ T cells sorted from blood, taken in a trial of the OX40 agonist ivuxolimab. All receptors come from an adult with an advanced solid tumor such as melanoma, head and neck, liver or kidney cancer.

J is TRBJ1-1 and V is TRBV7-6; perhaps TRBD1 as D (6 bases). CDR1 is SGHVS and CDR2 is FNYEAQ in the germline V gene. With 2 bases removed from V and 4 bases from J, the gap between germline ends came to 17 bases. The CDR3 runs 16 residues. This CDR3 is CASSLFRPGQATEAFF. In nucleotides, the CDR3 is TGTGCCAGCAGCTTATTCCGTCCGGGACAAGCCACTGAAGCTTTCTTT.

The chain is built from TRBV29-1 and TRBJ1-1; D possibly corresponds to TRBD1 (5 bases). V was pared by 6 bases and J by 1 base, with 9 bases between. The CDR3 has 12 amino acids. Germline V gene lookup returns CDR1 SQVTM and CDR2 ANQGSEA. In DNA form, the CDR3 reads TGCAGCGTCGCGGGGGGGAACACTGAAGCTTTCTTT. This codes for CSVAGGNTEAFF. Full variable domain (outside the CDR3, taken from reference TRBV29-1 and TRBJ1-1): SAVISQKPSRDICQRGTSLTIQCQVDSQVTMMFWYRQQPGQSLTLIATANQGSEATYESGFVIDKFPISRPNLTFSTLTVSNMSPEDSSIYLCSVAGGNTEAFFGQGTRLTVV.

This clone showed up just a few times. V is TRBV6-5 and J is TRBJ2-7; D unclear. V was pared by 5 bases and J by 1 base, with 12 bases between. Germline V gene lookup returns CDR1 MNHEY and CDR2 SVGAGI. The CDR3 runs to 14 residues. This chain's CDR3 is CASSREIGSYEQYF. In DNA form, the CDR3 reads TGTGCCAGCAGTCGCGAGATTGGTTCCTACGAGCAGTACTTC.

In regard to this clone: Other nucleotide sequences from this sample produce the same CDR3. The chain recombines TRBV28 with TRBJ1-1, with D maybe TRBD1 (5 bases). The germline CDR1 and CDR2 sequences are MDHEN and SYDVKM. V shed 9 bases and J shed 6 bases, with 14 bases lying between them. This CDR3 spans 12 amino acids. CDR3: CASKGTPAEAFF. DNA for the CDR3: TGTGCCAGTAAAGGGACTCCCGCTGAAGCTTTCTTT. Variable domain in full (rest from reference TRBV28 and TRBJ1-1): DVKVTQSSRYLVKRTGEKVFLECVQDMDHENMFWYRQDPGLGLRLIYFSYDVKMKEKGDIPEGYSVSREKKERFSLILESASTNQTSMYLCASKGTPAEAFFGQGTRLTVV.

The chain is built from TRBV28 and TRBJ2-3; TRBD1 aligns across 7 bases. This CDR3 comprises 14 residues. Losses at the gene ends were 4 bases for V and 4 bases for J; bases not matched to a gene: 5. Germline assignment: CDR1 MDHEN and CDR2 SYDVKM. CDR3 amino acids: CASSSPQGSDTQYF. DNA of the CDR3: TGTGCCAGCAGTTCCCCACAGGGGTCAGATACGCAGTATTTT.

V usage is TRBV29-1 and J usage is TRBJ2-3; the match to TRBD2 covers 11 bases. The CDR3 consists of 15 residues. The germline gives CDR1 SQVTM, CDR2 ANQGSEA. Unmatched junction bases numbered 5, after V lost 6 bases and J lost 0 bases. CDR3 bases: TGCAGCGTCGCAGTAGCGGGAGGGAGCACAGATACGCAGTATTTT. Translating gives CSVAVAGGSTDTQYF.

This chain joins TRBV28 and TRBJ1-2; the D gene is possibly TRBD1 (5 bases). Between the trimmed V and J ends, which lost 6 bases and 2 bases, there was a span of 13 bases. Germline V gives CDR1 MDHEN, CDR2 SYDVKM. This CDR3 is built from 14 residues. CDR3 amino acids: CASRLSGLNYGYTF. In DNA, the CDR3 is TGTGCCAGCAGGCTGTCAGGGTTGAACTATGGCTACACCTTC.

The rearrangement links TRBV18 to TRBJ1-1, with no clear D. This CDR3 comprises 13 residues. V lost 2 bases and J 3 bases, leaving 7 bases between the germline ends. Per germline, CDR1 KGHSH and CDR2 LQKENI. The CDR3: CASSPDDYTEAFF. CDR3 nucleotides: TGTGCCAGCTCACCAGACGATTACACTGAAGCTTTCTTT.

The chain uses TRBV25-1 and TRBJ2-3; D gene uncertain. This CDR3 has 17 amino acids. The germline CDR1 and CDR2 sequences are MGHDK and SYGVNS. Trimming shortened V by 0 bases and J by 3 bases, and 16 bases separated the two germline ends. CDR3 amino acids: CASSEYGSPVGTDTQYF. The CDR3 bases are TGTGCCAGCAGTGAATACGGGTCCCCAGTAGGAACAGATACGCAGTATTTT.

The chain has TRBV5-1 and TRBJ1-4; D not resolved. The V gene's germline CDR1 is SGHRS and CDR2 YFSETQ. CDR3 length: 16 residues. The germline V and J ends were trimmed by 0 bases and 0 bases, with 9 bases remaining between them. The CDR3 region is CASSLGTLATNEKLFF. The CDR3 nucleotides are TGCGCCAGCAGCTTGGGGACTCTAGCAACTAATGAAAAACTGTTTTTT.

The chain combines TRBV29-1 with TRBJ2-5; D is undetermined. Germline-derived CDR1 and CDR2 are SQVTM and ANQGSEA. The V and J ends lost 4 bases and 6 bases respectively, with 12 bases between them. The length of the CDR3 is 12 residues. The CDR3 loop reads CSVGGLEQTQYF. The DNA for the CDR3 is TGCAGCGTTGGAGGATTAGAACAGACCCAGTACTTC.

The chain employs TRBV19 and TRBJ2-7; TRBD1 matches 9 bases. CDR1 and CDR2 from the germline V gene are LNHDA and SQIVND (reference sequence). Unmatched junction bases numbered 5, after V lost 5 bases and J lost 3 bases. The CDR3 covers 14 residues. DNA for the CDR3: TGTGCCAGTAGTGTCACAGGGGGCTTCTACGAGCAGTACTTC. Translation: CASSVTGGFYEQYF.

V is TRBV4-1 and J is TRBJ2-1; 11 bases are a match to TRBD2. Germline trimming cut 4 bases from V and 4 bases from J; bases unmatched to any gene: 9. The CDR3 length is 17 residues. Germline V lookup: CDR1 MGHRA, CDR2 YSYEKL. The CDR3 DNA reads as TGCGCCAGCAGCCGAGGTGGACTAGCGGGTTCATACAATGAGCAGTTCTTC. As protein: CASSRGGLAGSYNEQFF.

This clone has only a few counts. The V gene is TRBV28, the J gene TRBJ1-2; D gene ambiguous. V was pared by 5 bases and J by 8 bases, with 12 bases between. From germline, CDR1 is MDHEN and CDR2 SYDVKM. The CDR3 totals 12 residues. The CDR3 DNA sequence: TGTGCCAGCAGTCAGGACCTCAGGGGCTACACCTTC. Protein product: CASSQDLRGYTF.

V usage is TRBV7-3 and J usage is TRBJ1-1; no reliable D call. The V end lost 2 bases, the J end lost 0 bases, and 7 bases lay between the germline ends. The CDR3 is made up of 14 amino acids. CDR1 and CDR2 from the germline V gene are SGHTA and FQGTGA. The CDR3 reads CASSLAGMNTEAFF. For the CDR3, the DNA is TGTGCCAGCAGCTTAGCCGGAATGAACACTGAAGCTTTCTTT. Full variable domain (remainder filled in from reference TRBV7-3 and TRBJ1-1): GAGVSQTPSNKVTEKGKYVELRCDPISGHTALYWYRQSLGQGPEFLIYFQGTGAADDSGLPNDRFFAVRPEGSVSTLKIQRTERGDSAVYLCASSLAGMNTEAFFGQGTRLTVV.

This chain links TRBV7-3 with TRBJ2-1; possible D gene TRBD2, 6 bases. The CDR3 has 13 residues. The V and J ends lost 2 bases and 8 bases respectively, with 10 bases between them. Germline V CDR1 and CDR2: SGHTA, FQGTGA. As DNA, the CDR3 is TGTGCCAGCAGCTTACCGGGAGCTGATGAGCAGTTCTTC. Translated, it gives CASSLPGADEQFF.

The chain carries TRBV2 and TRBJ1-5; unclear D gene. The germline V gene encodes CDR1 SNHLY and CDR2 FYNNEI. This CDR3 has 12 amino acids. The V gene lost 7 bases and the J gene lost 7 bases, with 11 bases spanning the gap. CDR3 in amino acids: CASNGEGQPQHF. DNA of the CDR3: TGTGCCAGCAACGGGGAGGGACAGCCCCAGCATTTT.

The rearrangement uses TRBV6-5 and TRBJ1-4; D gene uncertain. The CDR3 has 14 amino acids. Trimming left V 5 bases short and J 0 bases short, with 7 bases between. Germline CDR1 is MNHEY and CDR2 is SVGAGI. The DNA for the CDR3 is TGTGCCAGCAGTCACCGGACAACTAATGAAAAACTGTTTTTT. Translation gives CASSHRTTNEKLFF.

The chain uses TRBV28 and TRBJ2-6; 10 bases match TRBD1. The CDR3 loop spans 15 amino acids. Germline lookup yields CDR1 MDHEN and CDR2 SYDVKM. V lost 5 bases and J lost 4; bases outside the gene matches: 2. The CDR3 is CASSDRGPGANVLTF. The DNA of the CDR3 is TGTGCCAGCAGTGACAGGGGGCCCGGGGCCAACGTCCTGACTTTC.

This chain uses TRBV6-5 with TRBJ1-3; D remains unclear. CDR3 length: 15 residues. Per germline, CDR1 MNHEY and CDR2 SVGAGI. Trimming took off 0 bases at V and 2 bases at J, with 8 bases between the two ends. The CDR3 is CASSYSGNPGNTIYF. The CDR3 DNA reads as TGTGCCAGCAGTTACTCAGGGAACCCTGGAAACACCATATATTTT.

The V and J genes are TRBV7-2 and TRBJ1-1; possibly TRBD1 for D (5 bases). The CDR3 consists of 13 residues. V gave up 5 bases and J gave up 0 bases, with 7 bases separating them. Germline CDR1 and CDR2: SGHTA and FQGNSA. The CDR3 region is CASSRTLNTEAFF. As DNA, the CDR3 is TGTGCCAGCAGCCGGACACTGAACACTGAAGCTTTCTTT.

The V call is TRBV30, the J call TRBJ1-2; D gene ambiguous. V was shortened by 4 bases and J by 1 base, with 7 bases between the two germline ends. Per germline, CDR1 GTSNPN and CDR2 SVGIG (reference sequence). The CDR3 sequence is 12 residues long. The CDR3 loop is CAWKDVNYGYTF. In DNA form, the CDR3 reads TGTGCCTGGAAAGACGTTAACTATGGCTACACCTTC.